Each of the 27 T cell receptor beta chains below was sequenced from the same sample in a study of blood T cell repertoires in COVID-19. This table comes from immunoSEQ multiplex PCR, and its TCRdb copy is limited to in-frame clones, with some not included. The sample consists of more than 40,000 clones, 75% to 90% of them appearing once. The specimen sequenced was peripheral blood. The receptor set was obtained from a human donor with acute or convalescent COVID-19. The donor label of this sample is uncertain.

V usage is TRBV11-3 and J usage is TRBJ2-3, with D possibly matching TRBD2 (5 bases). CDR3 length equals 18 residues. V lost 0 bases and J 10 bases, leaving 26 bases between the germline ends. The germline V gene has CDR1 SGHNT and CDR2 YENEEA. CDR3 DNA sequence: TGTGCCAGCAGCTTAGAAATGGCGGGCAGGCTCGGGCGTCAAGCGCAGTATTTT. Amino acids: CASSLEMAGRLGRQAQYF.

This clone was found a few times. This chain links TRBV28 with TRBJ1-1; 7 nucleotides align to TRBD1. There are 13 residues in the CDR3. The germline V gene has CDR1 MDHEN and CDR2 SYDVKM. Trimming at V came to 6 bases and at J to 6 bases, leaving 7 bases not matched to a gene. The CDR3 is CASSLVQGAEAFF. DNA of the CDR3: TGTGCCAGCAGCCTCGTTCAGGGGGCTGAAGCTTTCTTT. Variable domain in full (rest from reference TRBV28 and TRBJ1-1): DVKVTQSSRYLVKRTGEKVFLECVQDMDHENMFWYRQDPGLGLRLIYFSYDVKMKEKGDIPEGYSVSREKKERFSLILESASTNQTSMYLCASSLVQGAEAFFGQGTRLTVV.

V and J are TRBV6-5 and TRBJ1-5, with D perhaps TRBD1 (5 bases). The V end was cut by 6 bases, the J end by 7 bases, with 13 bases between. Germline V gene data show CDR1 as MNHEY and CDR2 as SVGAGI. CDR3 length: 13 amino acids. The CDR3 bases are TGTGCCAGCAGCCCAGGGACTGGGCAGCCCCAGCATTTT. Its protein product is CASSPGTGQPQHF.

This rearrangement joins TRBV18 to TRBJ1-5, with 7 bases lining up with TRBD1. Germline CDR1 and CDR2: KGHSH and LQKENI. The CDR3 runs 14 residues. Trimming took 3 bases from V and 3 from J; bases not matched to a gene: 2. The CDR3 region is CASSPTGDNQPQHF. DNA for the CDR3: TGTGCCAGCTCACCTACAGGGGACAATCAGCCCCAGCATTTT.

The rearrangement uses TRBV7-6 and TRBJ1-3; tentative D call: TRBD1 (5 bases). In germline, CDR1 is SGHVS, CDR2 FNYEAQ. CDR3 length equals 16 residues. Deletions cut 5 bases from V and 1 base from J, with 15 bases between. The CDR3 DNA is TGTGCCAGCAGCCTGGAGTCCGGGGGTTCTGGAAACACCATATATTTT. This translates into CASSLESGGSGNTIYF.

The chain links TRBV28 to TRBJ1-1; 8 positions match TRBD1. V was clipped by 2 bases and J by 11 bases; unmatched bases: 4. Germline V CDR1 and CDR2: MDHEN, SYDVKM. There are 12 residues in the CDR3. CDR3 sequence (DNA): TGTGCCAGCAGTTTAAGGACAGGGAAGGCTTTCTTT. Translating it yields CASSLRTGKAFF.

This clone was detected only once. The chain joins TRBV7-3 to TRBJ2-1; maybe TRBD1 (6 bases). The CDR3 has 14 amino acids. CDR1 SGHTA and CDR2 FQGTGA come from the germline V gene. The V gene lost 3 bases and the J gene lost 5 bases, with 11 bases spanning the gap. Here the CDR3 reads CASSLRQENNEQFF. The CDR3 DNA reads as TGTGCCAGCAGCTTGCGACAGGAGAACAATGAGCAGTTCTTC.

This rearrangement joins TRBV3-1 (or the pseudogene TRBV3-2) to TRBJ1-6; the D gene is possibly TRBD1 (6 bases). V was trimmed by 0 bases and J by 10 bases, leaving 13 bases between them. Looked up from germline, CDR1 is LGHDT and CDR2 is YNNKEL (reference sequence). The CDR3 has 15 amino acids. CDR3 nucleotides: TGTGCCAGCAGCCAAGATCTACAGGGTGGCTCACCCCTCCACTTT. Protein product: CASSQDLQGGSPLHF.

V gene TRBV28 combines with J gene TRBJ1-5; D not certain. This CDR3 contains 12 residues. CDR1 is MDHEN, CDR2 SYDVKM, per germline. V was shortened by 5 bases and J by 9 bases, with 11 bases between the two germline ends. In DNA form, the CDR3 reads TGTGCCAGCAGTCAGGCCGGGAGGCCCCAGCATTTT. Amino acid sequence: CASSQAGRPQHF.

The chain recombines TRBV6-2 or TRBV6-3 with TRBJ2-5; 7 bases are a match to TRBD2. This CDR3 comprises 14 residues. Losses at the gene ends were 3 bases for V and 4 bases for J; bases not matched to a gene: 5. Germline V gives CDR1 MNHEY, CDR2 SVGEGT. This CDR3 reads CASSYRLARETQYF. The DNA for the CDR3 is TGTGCCAGCAGTTATAGACTAGCTCGAGAGACCCAGTACTTC.

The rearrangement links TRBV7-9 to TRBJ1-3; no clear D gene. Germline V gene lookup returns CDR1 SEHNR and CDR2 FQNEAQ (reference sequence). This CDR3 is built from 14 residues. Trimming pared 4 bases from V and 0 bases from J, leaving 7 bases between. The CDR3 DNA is TGTGCCAGCAGCTCACTAAGCTCTGGAAACACCATATATTTT. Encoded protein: CASSSLSSGNTIYF.

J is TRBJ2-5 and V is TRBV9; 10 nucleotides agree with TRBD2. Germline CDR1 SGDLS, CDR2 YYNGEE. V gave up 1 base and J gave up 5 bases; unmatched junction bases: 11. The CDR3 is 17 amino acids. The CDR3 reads CASSVSSGRTVEETQYF. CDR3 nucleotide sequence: TGTGCCAGCAGCGTATCTAGCGGGAGAACTGTTGAGGAGACCCAGTACTTC.

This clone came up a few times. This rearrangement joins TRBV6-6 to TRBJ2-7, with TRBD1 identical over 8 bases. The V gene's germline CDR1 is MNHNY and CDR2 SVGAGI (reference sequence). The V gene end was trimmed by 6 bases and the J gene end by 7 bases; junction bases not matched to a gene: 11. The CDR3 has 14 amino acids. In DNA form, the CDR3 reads TGTGCCAGCAGGTCGGCAGGGGGCTCTACGGAGCAGTACTTC. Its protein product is CASRSAGGSTEQYF.

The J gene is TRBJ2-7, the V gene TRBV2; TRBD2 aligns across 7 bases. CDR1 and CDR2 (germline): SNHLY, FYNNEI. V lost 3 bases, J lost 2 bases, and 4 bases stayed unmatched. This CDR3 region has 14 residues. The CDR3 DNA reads TGTGCCAGCAGTGAGACTAGCAGGACCTACGAGCAGTACTTC. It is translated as CASSETSRTYEQYF.

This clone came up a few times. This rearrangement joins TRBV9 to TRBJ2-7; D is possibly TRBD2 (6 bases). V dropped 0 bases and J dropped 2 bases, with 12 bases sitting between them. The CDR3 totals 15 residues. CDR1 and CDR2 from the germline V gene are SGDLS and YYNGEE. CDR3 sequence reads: CASSVGSSGPYEQYF. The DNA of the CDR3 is TGTGCCAGCAGCGTAGGAAGTAGCGGCCCCTACGAGCAGTACTTC. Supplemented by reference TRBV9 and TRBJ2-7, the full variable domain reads DSGVTQTPKHLITATGQRVTLRCSPRSGDLSVYWYQQSLDQGLQFLIQYYNGEERAKGNILERFSAQQFPDLHSELNLSSLELGDSALYFCASSVGSSGPYEQYFGPGTRLTVT.

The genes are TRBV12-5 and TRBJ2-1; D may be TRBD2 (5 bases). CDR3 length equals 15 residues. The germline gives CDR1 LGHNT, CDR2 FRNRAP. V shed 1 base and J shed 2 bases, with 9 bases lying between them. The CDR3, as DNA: TGTGCTAGTGGTTTGGATGCCGGGACCTACAATGAGCAGTTCTTC. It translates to CASGLDAGTYNEQFF.

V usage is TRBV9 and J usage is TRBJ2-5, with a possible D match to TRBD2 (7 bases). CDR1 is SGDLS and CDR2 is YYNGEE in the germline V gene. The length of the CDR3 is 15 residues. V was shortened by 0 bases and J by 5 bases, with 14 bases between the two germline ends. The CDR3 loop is CASSVGNREGETQYF. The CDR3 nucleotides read TGTGCCAGCAGCGTAGGAAACAGGGAGGGGGAGACCCAGTACTTC.

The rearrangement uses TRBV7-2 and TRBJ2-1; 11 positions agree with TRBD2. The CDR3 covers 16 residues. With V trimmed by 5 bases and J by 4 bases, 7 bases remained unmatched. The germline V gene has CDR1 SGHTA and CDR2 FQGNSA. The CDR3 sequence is CASSIQTSGGYNEQFF. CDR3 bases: TGTGCCAGCAGCATACAAACTAGCGGGGGTTACAATGAGCAGTTCTTC. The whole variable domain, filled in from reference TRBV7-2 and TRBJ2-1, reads GAGVSQSPSNKVTEKGKDVELRCDPISGHTALYWYRQSLGQGLEFLIYFQGNSAPDKSGLPSDRFSAERTGGSVSTLTIQRTQQEDSAVYLCASSIQTSGGYNEQFFGPGTRLTVL.

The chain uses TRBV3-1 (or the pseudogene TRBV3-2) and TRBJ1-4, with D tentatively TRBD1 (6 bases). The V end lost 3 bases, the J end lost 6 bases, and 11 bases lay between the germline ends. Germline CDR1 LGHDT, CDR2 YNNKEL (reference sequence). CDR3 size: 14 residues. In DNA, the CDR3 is TGTGCCAGCAGCCATCGGGGGGCTCATGAAAAACTGTTTTTT. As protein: CASSHRGAHEKLFF.

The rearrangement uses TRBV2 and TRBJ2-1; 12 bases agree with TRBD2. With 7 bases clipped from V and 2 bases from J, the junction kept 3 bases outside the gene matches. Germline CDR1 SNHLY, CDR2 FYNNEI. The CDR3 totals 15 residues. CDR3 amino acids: CASTRTSGTYNEQFF. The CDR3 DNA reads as TGTGCCAGCACACGGACTAGCGGGACCTACAATGAGCAGTTCTTC.

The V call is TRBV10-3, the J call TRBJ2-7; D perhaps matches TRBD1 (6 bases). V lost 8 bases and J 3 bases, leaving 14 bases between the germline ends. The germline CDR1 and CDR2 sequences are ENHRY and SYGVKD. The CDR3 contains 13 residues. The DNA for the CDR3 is TGTGCCATCCAATTAGGGGGTAACTACGAGCAGTACTTC. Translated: CAIQLGGNYEQYF.

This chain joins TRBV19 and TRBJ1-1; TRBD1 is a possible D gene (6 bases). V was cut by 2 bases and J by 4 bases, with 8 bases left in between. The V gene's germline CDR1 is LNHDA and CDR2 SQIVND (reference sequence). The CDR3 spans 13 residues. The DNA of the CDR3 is TGTGCCAGTAGTATAAACAGGGCCACTGAAGCTTTCTTT. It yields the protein CASSINRATEAFF. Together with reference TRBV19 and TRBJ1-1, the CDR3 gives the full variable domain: DGGITQSPKYLFRKEGQNVTLSCEQNLNHDAMYWYRQDPGQGLRLIYYSQIVNDFQKGDIAEGYSVSREKKESFPLTVTSAQKNPTAFYLCASSINRATEAFFGQGTRLTVV.

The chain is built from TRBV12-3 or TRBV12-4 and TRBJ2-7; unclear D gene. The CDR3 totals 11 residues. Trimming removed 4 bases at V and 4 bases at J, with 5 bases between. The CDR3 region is CASSSLYEQYF. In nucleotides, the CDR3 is TGTGCCAGCAGTTCCCTATACGAGCAGTACTTC.

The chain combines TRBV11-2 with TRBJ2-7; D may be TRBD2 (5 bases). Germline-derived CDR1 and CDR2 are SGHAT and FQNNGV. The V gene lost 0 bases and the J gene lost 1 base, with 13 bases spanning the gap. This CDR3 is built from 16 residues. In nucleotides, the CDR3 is TGTGCCAGCAGCTTAGATTTGGCAGGCGGGTCCTACGAGCAGTACTTC. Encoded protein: CASSLDLAGGSYEQYF.

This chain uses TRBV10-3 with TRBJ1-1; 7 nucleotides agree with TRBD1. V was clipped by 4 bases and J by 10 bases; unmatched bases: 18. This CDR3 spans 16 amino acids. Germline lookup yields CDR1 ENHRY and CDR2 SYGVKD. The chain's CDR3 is CAISGVIGGGSLGAFF. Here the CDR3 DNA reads TGTGCCATCAGTGGGGTTATAGGGGGCGGATCCTTAGGAGCTTTCTTT.

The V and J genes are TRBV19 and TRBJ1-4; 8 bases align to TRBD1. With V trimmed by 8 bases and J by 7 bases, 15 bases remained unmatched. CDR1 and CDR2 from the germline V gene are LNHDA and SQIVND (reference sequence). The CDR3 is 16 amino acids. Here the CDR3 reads CASARDRSPSGEKLFF. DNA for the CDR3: TGTGCCAGTGCAAGGGACAGGAGTCCCTCCGGTGAAAAACTGTTTTTT.

The CDR3 sequence: CASSPALSGTNTGELFF. In DNA form, the CDR3 reads TGTGCCAGCTCACCAGCTCTTAGCGGGACGAACACCGGGGAGCTGTTTTTT. The chain combines TRBV18 with TRBJ2-2, with TRBD2 matching 8 bases. V dropped 2 bases and J dropped 0; count of bases not matched to a gene: 5. Germline CDR1 reads KGHSH; CDR2 reads LQKENI. The CDR3 spans 17 residues.